This T cell receptor (beta chain) was observed in a study of cytomegalovirus exposure and HLA in healthy donors. General observations from the study: CMV serostatus alone was available as immune exposure information. According to an earlier analysis, most TCR beta V segments yielded productive rearrangements about 90% or about 30% of the time.

J lost 6 bases, V lost 5 bases, and 5 bases had no gene match. The CDR3 has 13 residues. Germline V gives CDR1 KGHSH, CDR2 LQKENI. This PCR relied on a set of 60 Vbeta primers and 13 Jbeta primers. Here immunoSEQ multiplex PCR was the method, and the copy in TCRdb shows in-frame clones only, minus some. The profile covers 200,000 to 250,000 clones, with 70% to 85% appearing a single time and 3.5% to 4% taken by the ten largest. Concerning this clone itself: Its antigen is unknown.

The chain employs TRBV18 and TRBJ2-7, with TRBD1 matching 9 bases. The source is a male donor in good health and CMV-seronegative. Sequencing was done on a sample of PBMCs. The CDR3: CASSAGTGTEQYF. The CDR3 coding sequence is TGTGCCAGCTCAGCTGGGACAGGGACCGAGCAGTACTTC.